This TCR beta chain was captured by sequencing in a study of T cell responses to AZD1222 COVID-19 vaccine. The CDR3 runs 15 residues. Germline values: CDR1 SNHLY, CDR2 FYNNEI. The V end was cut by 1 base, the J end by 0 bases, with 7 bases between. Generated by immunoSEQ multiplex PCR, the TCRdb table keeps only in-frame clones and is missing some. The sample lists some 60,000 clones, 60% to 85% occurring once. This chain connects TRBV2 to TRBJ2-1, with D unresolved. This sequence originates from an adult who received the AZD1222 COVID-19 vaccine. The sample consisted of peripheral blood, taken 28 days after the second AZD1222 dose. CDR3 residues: CASSEDRVSYNEQFF. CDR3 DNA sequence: TGTGCCAGCAGTGAAGACCGAGTCTCCTACAATGAGCAGTTCTTC.